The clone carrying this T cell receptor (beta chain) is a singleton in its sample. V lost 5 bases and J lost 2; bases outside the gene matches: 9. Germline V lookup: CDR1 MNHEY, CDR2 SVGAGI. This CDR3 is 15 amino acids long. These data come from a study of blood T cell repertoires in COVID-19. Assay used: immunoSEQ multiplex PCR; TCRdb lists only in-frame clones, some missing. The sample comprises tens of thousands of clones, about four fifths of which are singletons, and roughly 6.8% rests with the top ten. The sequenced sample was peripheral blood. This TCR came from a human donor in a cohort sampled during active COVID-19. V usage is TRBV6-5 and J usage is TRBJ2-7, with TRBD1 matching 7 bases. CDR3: CASSPTRDSTYEQYF. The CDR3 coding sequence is TGTGCCAGCAGTCCCACCCGGGACAGTACCTACGAGCAGTACTTC.